This is a list of T cell receptor beta chains from one sample in a study of T cells in Graves' hyperthyroidism and ophthalmopathy. TCRdb redid the calling of the multiplex PCR reads with MiXCR, one entry per CDR3 protein. The sample shows about half a million distinct CDR3 sequences, around 21% of them seen only once. The sample comprised blood. These receptors were obtained from a man between 18 and 35 years old with Graves' hyperthyroidism. Each CDR3 is given without its conserved first and last residue. Some rows have no size entry. The others give once, few or many, or a class for an expanded clone.

>TRBV3-1|TRBJ2-7|.
ASSHRSYEQY
>TRBV12-3/TRBV12-4|TRBJ1-1|many
ASSLDLWGIWTEAF
>TRBV6-2/TRBV6-3|TRBJ2-3|.
ASPGGTSGAQPSTDTQY
>TRBV7-8|TRBJ2-5|many
ASSLAPGQGRETQY
>TRBV5-1|TRBJ1-1|many
ASTRRGGVNTEAF
>TRBV30|TRBJ2-7|few
AWSGTYEQY
>TRBV29-1|TRBJ1-1|.
SVEPQGPGGAEAF
>TRBV28|TRBJ1-4|few
ASSLSQGTNEKLF
>TRBV11-2|TRBJ2-7|many
ASSSVGHSSYEQY
>TRBV27|TRBJ1-1|many
ASSSRTLNTEAF
>TRBV5-6|TRBJ1-1|many
ASSFQGAANTEAF
>TRBV19|TRBJ2-2|few
ASNQRKSRAGELF
>TRBV6-5|TRBJ2-7|.
ASSYTLGSAGGYEQY
>TRBV7-8|TRBJ2-7|many
ASSLARGTYEQY
>TRBV10-3|TRBJ2-7|.
AIRGTEDYEQY
>TRBV12-3/TRBV12-4|TRBJ1-1|many
AIVRQGTLMNTEAF
>TRBV6-1|TRBJ1-1|few
ASSENRNTEAF
>TRBV2|TRBJ1-1|many
ASSLTGIHEAF
>TRBV19|TRBJ2-2|few
ASSIGPYTGELF
>TRBV12-3/TRBV12-4|TRBJ1-1|few
ASSLGGLGSWTEAF
>TRBV7-2|TRBJ1-5|many
ASSFSPGGNQPQH
>TRBV18|TRBJ1-1|many
ASSPPITTGMNTEAF
>TRBV19|TRBJ1-1|many
ASSLQRGANTEAF
>TRBV6-2/TRBV6-3|TRBJ2-7|many
ASSIGTQYEQY
>TRBV20-1|TRBJ1-2|many
SARDYRAGYT
>TRBV6-4|TRBJ2-5|few
ASSESGTTQETQY
>TRBV6-5|TRBJ1-2|many
ASSYESQGRYYGYT
>TRBV20-1|TRBJ2-7|.
SARLPGNPYEQY
>TRBV10-2|TRBJ2-5|many
ASSNLGTSGGVLYQETQY
>TRBV3-1|TRBJ2-2|.
ASSHPPPPTSTGELF
>TRBV7-8|TRBJ2-7|many
ASRPGRSSYEQY
>TRBV7-9|TRBJ1-5|.
ASSSAYSNQPQH
>TRBV5-5|TRBJ2-2|.
ASTGVGGELF
>TRBV6-2/TRBV6-3|TRBJ2-7|many
ASSWGQAYEQY
>TRBV11-1|TRBJ2-7|.
ASSLGFSVSTGLEQY
>TRBV19|TRBJ1-1|many
ASSGRDRLFEAF
>TRBV7-2|TRBJ2-5|.
ASSLSGGLQETQY
>TRBV12-3/TRBV12-4|TRBJ1-2|.
ASSRTGIHGYT
>TRBV5-1|TRBJ2-6|.
ASSLEGESGANVLT
>TRBV11-2|TRBJ1-2|.
ASSRGGLGYGYT
>TRBV6-1|TRBJ2-7|many
ASSEGLDSYYEQY
>TRBV15|TRBJ2-7|many
ATSRDLTGSHTYEQY
>TRBV28|TRBJ2-5|many
ASSLLTPEETQY
>TRBV20-1|TRBJ1-1|few
SASSGVDTEAF
>TRBV9|TRBJ1-2|.
ASSSPQGINYGYT
>TRBV30|TRBJ2-7|few
AWSGGSGDPYEQY
>TRBV20-1|TRBJ2-7|.
SARDSVVGLAVNEQY
>TRBV28|TRBJ2-7|.
ASRTGPEQY